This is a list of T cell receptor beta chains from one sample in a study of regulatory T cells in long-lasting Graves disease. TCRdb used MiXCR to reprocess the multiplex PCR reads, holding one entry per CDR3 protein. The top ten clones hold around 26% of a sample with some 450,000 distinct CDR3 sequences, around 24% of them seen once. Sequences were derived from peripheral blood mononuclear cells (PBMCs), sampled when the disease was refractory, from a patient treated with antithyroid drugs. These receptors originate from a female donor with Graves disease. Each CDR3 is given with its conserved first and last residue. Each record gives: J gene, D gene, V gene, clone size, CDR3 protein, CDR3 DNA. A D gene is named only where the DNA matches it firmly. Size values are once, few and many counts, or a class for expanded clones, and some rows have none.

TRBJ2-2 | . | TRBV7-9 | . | CASSFGVTGELFF | TGTGCCAGCAGCTTTGGGGTCACCGGGGAGCTGTTTTTT
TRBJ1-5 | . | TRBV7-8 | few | CASSRGTYSNQPQHF | TGTGCCAGCAGTCGAGGGACATATAGCAATCAGCCCCAGCATTTT
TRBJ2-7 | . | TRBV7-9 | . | CAVNIGAEQYF | TGTGCAGTAAACATTGGGGCCGAGCAGTACTTC
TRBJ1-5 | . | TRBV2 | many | CATALDGNQPQHF | TGTGCCACCGCCTTGGACGGTAATCAGCCCCAGCATTTT
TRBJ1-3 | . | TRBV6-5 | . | CASSYSPPSSGNTIYF | TGTGCCAGCAGTTACTCGCCCCCTAGTTCTGGAAACACCATATATTTT
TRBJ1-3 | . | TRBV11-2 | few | CASSLNFGGNTIYF | TGTGCCAGCAGCTTGAATTTCGGCGGAAACACCATATATTTT
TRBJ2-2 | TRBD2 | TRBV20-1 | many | CSATGLAGTGELFF | TGCAGTGCGACAGGACTAGCTGGCACCGGGGAGCTGTTTTTT
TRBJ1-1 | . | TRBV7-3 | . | CASSPQSRGRAEAFF | TGTGCCAGCAGCCCGCAGTCCAGGGGACGCGCTGAAGCTTTCTTT
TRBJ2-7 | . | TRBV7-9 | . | CASSPPFSASGVAHEQYF | TGTGCCAGCAGCCCCCCTTTTTCTGCCTCGGGAGTAGCCCACGAGCAGTACTTC
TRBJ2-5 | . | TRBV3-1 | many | CASSRTGLDQETQYF | TGTGCCAGCAGCCGTACAGGTTTGGACCAAGAGACCCAGTACTTC
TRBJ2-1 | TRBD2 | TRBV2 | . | CASRALAGGQFF | TGTGCCAGCAGGGCCTTAGCGGGCGGGCAGTTCTTC
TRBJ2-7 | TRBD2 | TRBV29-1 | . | CSVVERGESYEQYF | TGCAGCGTTGTTGAGCGGGGAGAATCCTACGAGCAGTACTTC
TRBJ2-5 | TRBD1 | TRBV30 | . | CAHNSQGVGETQYF | TGTGCCCACAACTCACAGGGGGTCGGAGAGACCCAGTACTTC
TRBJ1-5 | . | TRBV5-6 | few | CASSLWGVSNQPQHF | TGTGCCAGCAGCTTGTGGGGTGTCAGCAATCAGCCCCAGCATTTT
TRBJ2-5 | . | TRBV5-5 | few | CASTVGSVTAGSETQYF | TGTGCCAGCACCGTGGGGTCCGTGACAGCGGGCTCAGAGACCCAGTACTTC
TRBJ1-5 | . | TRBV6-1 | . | CASSPRGARSNQPQHF | TGTGCCAGCAGTCCCCGGGGGGCGCGTAGCAATCAGCCCCAGCATTTT
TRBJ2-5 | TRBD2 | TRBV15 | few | CATSRDTSAGEETQYF | TGTGCCACCAGCAGAGATACTAGCGCGGGGGAAGAGACCCAGTACTTC
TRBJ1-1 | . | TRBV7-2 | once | CASSPRLGRKTEAFF | TGTGCCAGCAGCCCACGCCTCGGGCGGAAGACTGAAGCTTTCTTT
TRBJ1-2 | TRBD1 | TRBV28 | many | CASSLGTGGNGYTF | TGTGCCAGCAGTTTGGGGACAGGGGGCAATGGCTACACCTTC
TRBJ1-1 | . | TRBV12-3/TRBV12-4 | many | CASSLIPTEAFF | TGTGCCAGCAGCTTAATCCCCACTGAAGCTTTCTTT
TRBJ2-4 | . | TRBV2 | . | CASSQDRPNIQYF | TGCGCCAGCAGCCAAGATCGTCCGAACATTCAGTACTTC
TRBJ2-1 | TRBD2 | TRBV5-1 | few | CASSLETSGNNEQFF | TGCGCCAGCAGCTTAGAGACTAGCGGGAACAATGAGCAGTTCTTC
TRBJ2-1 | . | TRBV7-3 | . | CASSFGLDNEQFF | TGTGCCAGCAGCTTTGGACTCGACAATGAGCAGTTCTTC
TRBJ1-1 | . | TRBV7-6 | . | CASSFRAAGTEAFF | TGTGCCAGCAGCTTCAGGGCGGCCGGCACTGAAGCTTTCTTT
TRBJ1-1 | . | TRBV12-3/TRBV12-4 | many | CASSLGPLNTEAFF | TGTGCCAGCAGCTTAGGTCCCTTGAACACTGAAGCTTTCTTT
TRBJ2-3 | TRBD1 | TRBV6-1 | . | CASSKRTGGDTQYF | TGTGCCAGCAGCAAAAGGACAGGGGGAGATACGCAGTATTTT
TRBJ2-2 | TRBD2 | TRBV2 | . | CASRRLAEITGELFF | TGTGCCAGCAGGAGACTAGCGGAAATCACCGGGGAGCTGTTTTTT
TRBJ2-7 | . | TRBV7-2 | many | CASSLELAVSYEQYF | TGTGCCAGCAGCTTAGAGCTGGCTGTATCCTACGAGCAGTACTTC
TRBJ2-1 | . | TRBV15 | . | CATSSGNRVTEQFF | TGTGCCACCAGCAGCGGGAACAGGGTCACTGAGCAGTTCTTC
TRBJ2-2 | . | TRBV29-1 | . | CSGSISSSTGELFF | TGCAGCGGATCAATATCGTCTTCCACCGGGGAGCTGTTTTTT
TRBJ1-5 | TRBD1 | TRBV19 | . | CASSPRQGAYQPQHF | TGTGCCAGTAGTCCGCGACAGGGGGCCTATCAGCCCCAGCATTTT
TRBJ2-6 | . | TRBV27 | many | CASSKDTRASGANVLTF | TGTGCCAGCAGCAAAGACACACGTGCCTCTGGGGCCAACGTCCTGACTTTC
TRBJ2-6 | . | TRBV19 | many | CASSIFLSGANVLTF | TGTGCCAGTAGTATCTTCCTGTCTGGGGCCAACGTCCTGACTTTC
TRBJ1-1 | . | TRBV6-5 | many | CASSYATGYGTEAFF | TGTGCCAGCAGTTACGCGACAGGCTACGGCACTGAAGCTTTCTTT
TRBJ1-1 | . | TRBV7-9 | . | CASSLAAGANTEAFF | TGTGCCAGCAGCTTAGCGGCAGGGGCAAACACTGAAGCTTTCTTT
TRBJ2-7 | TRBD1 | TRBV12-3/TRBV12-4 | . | CASSPGDGQGVYEQYF | TGTGCCAGCAGCCCAGGAGACGGACAGGGAGTCTACGAGCAGTACTTC
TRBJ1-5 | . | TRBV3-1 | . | CASSQDLRGPQHF | TGTGCCAGCAGCCAAGATTTAAGAGGGCCCCAGCATTTT
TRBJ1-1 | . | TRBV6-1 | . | CASHRGDTEAFF | TGTGCCAGCCACCGAGGTGACACTGAAGCTTTCTTT
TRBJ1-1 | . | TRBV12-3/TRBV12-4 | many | CASSLNKGGTEAFF | TGTGCCAGCAGTTTGAACAAGGGAGGCACTGAAGCTTTCTTT
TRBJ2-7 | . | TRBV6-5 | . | CASSYRPSDPYEQYF | TGTGCCAGCAGTTACCGCCCTAGCGATCCGTACGAGCAGTACTTC
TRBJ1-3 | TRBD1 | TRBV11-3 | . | CASSHGQGFGNTIYF | TGTGCCAGCAGCCATGGACAGGGGTTTGGAAACACCATATATTTT